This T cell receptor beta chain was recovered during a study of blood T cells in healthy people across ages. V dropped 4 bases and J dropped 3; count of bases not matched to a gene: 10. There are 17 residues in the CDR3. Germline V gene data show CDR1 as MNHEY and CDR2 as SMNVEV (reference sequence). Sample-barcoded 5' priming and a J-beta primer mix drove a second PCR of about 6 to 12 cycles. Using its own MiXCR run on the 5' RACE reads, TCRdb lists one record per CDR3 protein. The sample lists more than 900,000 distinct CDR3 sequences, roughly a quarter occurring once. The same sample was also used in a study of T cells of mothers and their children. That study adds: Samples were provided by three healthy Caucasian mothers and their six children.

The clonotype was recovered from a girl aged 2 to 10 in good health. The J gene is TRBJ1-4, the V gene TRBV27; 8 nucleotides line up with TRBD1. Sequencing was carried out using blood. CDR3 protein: CASSSTGGWRANEKLFF. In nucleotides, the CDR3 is TGTGCCAGCAGTTCAACAGGGGGTTGGCGGGCTAATGAAAAACTGTTTTTT.